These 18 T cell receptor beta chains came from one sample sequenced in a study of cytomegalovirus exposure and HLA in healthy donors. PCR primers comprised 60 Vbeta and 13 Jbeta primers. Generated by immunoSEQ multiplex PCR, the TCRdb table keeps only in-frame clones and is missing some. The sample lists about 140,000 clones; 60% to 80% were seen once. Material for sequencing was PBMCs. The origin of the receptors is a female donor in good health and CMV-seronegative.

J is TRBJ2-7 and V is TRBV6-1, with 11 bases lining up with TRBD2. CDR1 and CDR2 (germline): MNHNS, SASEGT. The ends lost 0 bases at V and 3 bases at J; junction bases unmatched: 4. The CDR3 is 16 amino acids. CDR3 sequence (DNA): TGTGCCAGCAGTGAAGCGGCTAGCGGGAGGAACTACGAGCAGTACTTC. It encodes CASSEAASGRNYEQYF.

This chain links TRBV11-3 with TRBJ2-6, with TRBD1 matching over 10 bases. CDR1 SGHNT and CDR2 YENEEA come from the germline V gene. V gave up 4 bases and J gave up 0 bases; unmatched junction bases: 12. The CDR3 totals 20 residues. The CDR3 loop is CASSSHSRDRGFSGANVLTF. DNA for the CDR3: TGTGCCAGCAGCTCCCACTCCAGGGACAGGGGTTTCTCTGGGGCCAACGTCCTGACTTTC.

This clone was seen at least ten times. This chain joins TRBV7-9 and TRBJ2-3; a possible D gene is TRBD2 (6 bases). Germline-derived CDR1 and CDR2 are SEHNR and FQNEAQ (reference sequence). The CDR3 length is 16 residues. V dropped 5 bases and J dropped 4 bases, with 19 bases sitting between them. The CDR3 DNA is TGTGCCAGCAGCCATACACTGGGGGGATCCGCAGATACGCAGTATTTT. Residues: CASSHTLGGSADTQYF.

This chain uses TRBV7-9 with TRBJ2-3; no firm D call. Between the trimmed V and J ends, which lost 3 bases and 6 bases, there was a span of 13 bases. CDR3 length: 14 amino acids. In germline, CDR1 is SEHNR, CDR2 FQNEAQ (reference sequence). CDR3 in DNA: TGTGCCAGCAGCTTTTCGTTCGGGTTGGATACGCAGTATTTT. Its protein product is CASSFSFGLDTQYF.

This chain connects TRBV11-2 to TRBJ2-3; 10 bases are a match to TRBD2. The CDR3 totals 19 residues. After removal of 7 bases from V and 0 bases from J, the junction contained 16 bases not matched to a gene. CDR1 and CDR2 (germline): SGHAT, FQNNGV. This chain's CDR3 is CASNRGRSGGTSSTDTQYF. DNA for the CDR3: TGTGCCAGCAACCGAGGTCGTAGCGGGGGGACATCAAGCACAGATACGCAGTATTTT.

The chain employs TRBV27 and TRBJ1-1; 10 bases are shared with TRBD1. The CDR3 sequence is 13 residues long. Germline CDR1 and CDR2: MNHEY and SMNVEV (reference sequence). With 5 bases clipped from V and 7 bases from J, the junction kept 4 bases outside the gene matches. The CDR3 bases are TGTGCCAGCAGTCGGGGACAGGGGAGTGAAGCTTTCTTT. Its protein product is CASSRGQGSEAFF.

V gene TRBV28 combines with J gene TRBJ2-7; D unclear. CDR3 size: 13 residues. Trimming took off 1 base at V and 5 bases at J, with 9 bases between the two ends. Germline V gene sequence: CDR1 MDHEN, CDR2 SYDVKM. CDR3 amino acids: CASSLSSFHEQYF. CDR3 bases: TGTGCCAGCAGTTTATCGAGTTTCCACGAGCAGTACTTC.

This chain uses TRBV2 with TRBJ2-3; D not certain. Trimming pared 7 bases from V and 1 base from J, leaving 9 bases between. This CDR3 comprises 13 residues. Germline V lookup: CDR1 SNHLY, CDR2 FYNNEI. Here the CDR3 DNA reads TGTGCCAGCACCCCACGAGGCACAGATACGCAGTATTTT. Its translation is CASTPRGTDTQYF. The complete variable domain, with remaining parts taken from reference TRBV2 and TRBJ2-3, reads EPEVTQTPSHQVTQMGQEVILRCVPISNHLYFYWYRQILGQKVEFLVSFYNNEISEKSEIFDDQFSVERPDGSNFTLKIRSTKLEDSAMYFCASTPRGTDTQYFGPGTRLTVL.

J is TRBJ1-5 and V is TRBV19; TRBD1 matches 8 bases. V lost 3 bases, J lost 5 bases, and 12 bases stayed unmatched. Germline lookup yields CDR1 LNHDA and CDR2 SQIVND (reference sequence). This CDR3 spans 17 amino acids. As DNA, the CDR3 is TGTGCCAGTAGTATGTCCCAGGGGGCCTGGGGGGATCAGCCCCAGCATTTT. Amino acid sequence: CASSMSQGAWGDQPQHF.

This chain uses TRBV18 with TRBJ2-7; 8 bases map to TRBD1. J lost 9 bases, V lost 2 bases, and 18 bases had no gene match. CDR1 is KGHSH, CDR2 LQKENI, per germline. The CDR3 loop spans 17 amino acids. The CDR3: CASSPELAGGRLLRQYF. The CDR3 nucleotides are TGTGCCAGCTCACCAGAACTGGCAGGGGGCCGACTCCTGAGGCAGTACTTC.

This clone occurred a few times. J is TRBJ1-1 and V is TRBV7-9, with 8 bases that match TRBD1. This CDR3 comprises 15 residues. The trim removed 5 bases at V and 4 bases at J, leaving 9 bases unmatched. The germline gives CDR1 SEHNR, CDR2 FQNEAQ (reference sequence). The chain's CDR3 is CASSRTQGAGTEAFF. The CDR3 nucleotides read TGTGCCAGCAGCCGGACTCAGGGGGCAGGCACTGAAGCTTTCTTT.

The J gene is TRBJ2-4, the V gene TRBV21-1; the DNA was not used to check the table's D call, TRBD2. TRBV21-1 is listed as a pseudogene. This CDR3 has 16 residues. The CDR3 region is CASTDRGQATAKVQYF. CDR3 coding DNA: TGTGCCAGCACCGATCGGGGTCAGGCAACTGCAAAGGTTCAGTACTTC.

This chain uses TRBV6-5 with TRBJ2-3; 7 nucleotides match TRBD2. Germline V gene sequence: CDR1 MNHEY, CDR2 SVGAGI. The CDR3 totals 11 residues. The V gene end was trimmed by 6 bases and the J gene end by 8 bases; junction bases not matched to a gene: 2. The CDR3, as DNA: TGTGCCAGCAGCTTAGCGGGTACGCAGTATTTT. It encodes CASSLAGTQYF.

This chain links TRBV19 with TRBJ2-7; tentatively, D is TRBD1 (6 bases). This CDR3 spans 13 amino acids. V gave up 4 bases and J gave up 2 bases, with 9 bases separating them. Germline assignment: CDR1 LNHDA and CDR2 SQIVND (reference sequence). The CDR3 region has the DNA TGTGCCAGTAGTACCCGGACAGCCTACGAGCAGTACTTC. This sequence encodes CASSTRTAYEQYF. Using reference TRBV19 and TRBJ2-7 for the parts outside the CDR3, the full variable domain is DGGITQSPKYLFRKEGQNVTLSCEQNLNHDAMYWYRQDPGQGLRLIYYSQIVNDFQKGDIAEGYSVSREKKESFPLTVTSAQKNPTAFYLCASSTRTAYEQYFGPGTRLTVT.

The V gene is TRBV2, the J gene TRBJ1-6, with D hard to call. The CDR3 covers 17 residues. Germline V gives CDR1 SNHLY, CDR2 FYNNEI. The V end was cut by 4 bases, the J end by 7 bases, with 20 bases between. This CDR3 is CASSALQSRLSNSPLHF. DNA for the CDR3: TGTGCCAGCAGTGCCTTACAGAGTCGCTTGTCCAATTCACCCCTCCACTTT.

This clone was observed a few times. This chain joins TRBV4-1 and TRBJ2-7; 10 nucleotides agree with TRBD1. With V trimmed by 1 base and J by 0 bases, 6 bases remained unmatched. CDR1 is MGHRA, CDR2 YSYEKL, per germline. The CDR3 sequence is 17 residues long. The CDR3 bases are TGCGCCAGCAGCCAAGCTTGGGGACAGGGGTTCTCCTACGAGCAGTACTTC. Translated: CASSQAWGQGFSYEQYF.

The CDR3 spells CASSRTFSGTDTQYF. The CDR3 nucleotides are TGTGCCAGCAGCCGGACTTTCTCCGGCACAGATACGCAGTATTTT. This rearrangement joins TRBV7-2 to TRBJ2-3, with D perhaps matching TRBD2 (5 bases). V dropped 5 bases and J dropped 1 base, with 13 bases sitting between them. CDR1 and CDR2 from the germline V gene are SGHTA and FQGNSA. The CDR3 spans 15 residues.

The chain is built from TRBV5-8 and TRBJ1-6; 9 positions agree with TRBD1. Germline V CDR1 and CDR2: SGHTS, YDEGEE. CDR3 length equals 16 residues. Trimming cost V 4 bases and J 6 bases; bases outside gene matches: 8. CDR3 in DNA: TGTGCCAGCAGCAGGGACAGGGTTTCTTTTAATTCACCCCTCCACTTT. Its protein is CASSRDRVSFNSPLHF.